Described below is a single T cell receptor beta chain sequence and its context. This clone was observed a single time. The antigen it recognizes is unknown. No much larger clonotype is one base removed from it; base qualities were not supplied. The CDR1 and CDR2 encoded by the germline V gene are SGHRS and YFSETQ. The CDR3 goes from the cysteine to the phenylalanine over 13 residues. Of all the DNA, just the CDR3 is kept, 39 bases in frame from base 1. Trimmed from V: 6 bases; trimmed from J: 2 bases; junction bases lacking a gene match: 1. This record belongs to a study of blood T cell repertoires in COVID-19 (dated by TCRdb to about 2020). A note on the overall study: Collaborator samples came from the United States, Italy and Spain and covered acute and convalescent phases of COVID-19. The prospective study material was composed of cDNA or gDNA derived from T cells, B-cell-depleted T cells, or PBMCs. The dataset comprised deeply sampled blood TCRbeta repertoires from subjects exposed to, actively infected with, or recovered from COVID-19. The repertoires were made available in a free public database intended to serve as a resource for research on the immune response to SARS-CoV-2. Samples were obtained from the ongoing ImmuneRACE study (first 160 participants) and from over a thousand subjects provided by 6 global collaborators. A de-identified subject ID, COVID-19 status, age in years and sex were almost always included in the sample metadata. Where available, HLA class I and class II types were taken from metadata supplied by the sample provider and were not determined by assay-based typing.

The investigation overall reported the following: How much clinical and demographic metadata was included differed by source and by participant, and the metadata was provided uncurated.

TCRbeta CDR3 regions were amplified from genomic DNA by means of the immunoSEQ Assay, a bias-controlled multiplex PCR. The authors processed their data as follows. The number of nucleated cells in each sample was estimated by amplification of reference gene primers within the assay. Sequence reads were collapsed and filtered to measure the absolute abundance of every unique TCRbeta CDR3 rearrangement. For each sample, productive Simpson clonality was calculated by taking the square root of Simpson's diversity index across productive rearrangements. Drawn from immuneACCESS, this table holds only the in-frame rearrangements with V and J called that TCRdb kept. Clones are partly lost; checked studies trace under half to an unresolved V gene and leave the rest unexplained. That table furnishes V, J and clone size, whereas the DNA furnished D and trimming. For this sample the table gives 160,000 or so clones, of which roughly 80% were detected only once. Jointly, the top ten make up roughly 20% of the sample.

Collaborating institutions collected whole blood in K2EDTA tubes following their own protocols. Collaborator samples were shipped for TCRbeta analysis as frozen whole blood, isolated PBMCs, or DNA extracted from either sample type. The rearrangement combines TRBV5-1 with TRBJ2-5; TRBD1 lines up with 10 middle nucleotides. The sequence derives from a woman aged 80 or older with acute or convalescent COVID-19. Source material: peripheral blood. The CDR3 here reads CASKDRGQETQYF. The DNA sequence is TGCGCCAGCAAGGACAGGGGGCAAGAGACCCAGTACTTC.